This record covers a single TCR beta chain. CDR1 is SGHTA, CDR2 FQGNSA, per germline. The CDR3 consists of 17 residues. The V gene end was trimmed by 5 bases and the J gene end by 5 bases; junction bases not matched to a gene: 15. Each cDNA held unique molecular identifiers, and template switching gave it a universal primer site. MiXCR, applied by TCRdb to the 5' RACE reads, yields one record per CDR3 protein. Found here are fewer than 650,000 distinct CDR3 sequences, approximately 9.6% of them singletons; the top ten hold roughly 3%. This specimen belongs to a study of identical twins. This same sample was also taken into another study, of yellow fever vaccine responses in identical twins. That work adds: Among the twins, the vaccine T cell response reportedly seemed partly convergent and partly personalized.

The source material was PBMCs. V and J are TRBV7-2 and TRBJ2-5, with TRBD2 matching 9 bases. The TCR originated in a woman between 18 and 29 years old in good health. The CDR3 here is CASSPRRAGGLMETQYF. CDR3 in DNA: TGTGCCAGCAGCCCACGGAGGGCGGGGGGGCTGATGGAGACCCAGTACTTC.